A single sample gave rise to the 32 T cell receptor beta chains below, sequenced in a study of shared clonotypes between healthy human individuals. Terminally differentiated effector memory CD45RA+ cells were excluded by CCR7 positive selection of CD45RO-negative cells. Profiled with immunoSEQ multiplex PCR; TCRdb holds only in-frame clones, not every one. The data contain some 1,900,000 clones, approximately 94% of them seen just once; the ten biggest clones take up 0.9% to 1.5%. The material sequenced was naive CD8+ T cells sorted from blood. The source is a man younger than 35 in good health.

The chain links TRBV18 to TRBJ2-6; a weak D match, TRBD1 (6 bases). Germline values: CDR1 KGHSH, CDR2 LQKENI. Trimming left V 2 bases short and J 0 bases short, with 14 bases between. The CDR3 covers 18 residues. The CDR3 protein is CASSPLGQRLSGANVLTF. CDR3 in DNA: TGTGCCAGCTCACCATTAGGACAGCGACTCTCTGGGGCCAACGTCCTGACTTTC.

The V and J genes are TRBV29-1 and TRBJ1-2; D gene ambiguous. Trimming took 2 bases from V and 8 from J, leaving 33 bases between them. Germline V CDR1 and CDR2: SQVTM, ANQGSEA. This CDR3 has 19 amino acids. The CDR3 loop reads CSVELFSSPHQAAREGYTF. The CDR3 coding sequence is TGCAGCGTTGAACTTTTTTCATCCCCCCACCAGGCTGCCCGAGAGGGCTACACCTTC.

The rearrangement uses TRBV28 and TRBJ2-3; TRBD1 is a possible D gene (6 bases). Germline loops: CDR1 MDHEN, CDR2 SYDVKM. The V and J ends lost 2 bases and 3 bases respectively, with 12 bases between them. CDR3 length: 15 residues. Here the CDR3 DNA reads TGTGCCAGCAGTTTAGGGCAGGGGATAACAGATACGCAGTATTTT. Translation gives CASSLGQGITDTQYF.

The chain carries TRBV11-2 and TRBJ2-3; tentatively, D is TRBD2 (6 bases). This CDR3 is 14 amino acids long. The ends were cut back, 6 bases at V and 3 bases at J, with 13 bases in the middle. CDR1 SGHAT and CDR2 FQNNGV come from the germline V gene. This chain's CDR3 is CASSPAGTTDTQYF. The CDR3 nucleotides read TGTGCCAGCAGTCCTGCGGGAACAACAGATACGCAGTATTTT. Variable domain in full (rest from reference TRBV11-2 and TRBJ2-3): EAGVAQSPRYKIIEKRQSVAFWCNPISGHATLYWYQQILGQGPKLLIQFQNNGVVDDSQLPKDRFSAERLKGVDSTLKIQPAKLEDSAVYLCASSPAGTTDTQYFGPGTRLTVL.

V is TRBV4-1 and J is TRBJ2-7, with 11 bases identical to TRBD1. The germline CDR1 and CDR2 sequences are MGHRA and YSYEKL. The J segment lost 1 base and the V segment lost 4 bases, leaving 3 bases of the junction unmatched. The CDR3 loop spans 15 amino acids. The chain's CDR3 is CASSLGQGGSYEQYF. For the CDR3, the DNA is TGCGCCAGCAGCCTGGGACAGGGGGGATCCTACGAGCAGTACTTC.

On this clone: The same CDR3 is also encoded by other DNA sequences in this sample. The chain has TRBV7-3 and TRBJ2-1; D not certain. Trimming stripped 0 bases from V and 6 bases from J, with 6 bases between. The CDR3 has 13 residues. CDR1 and CDR2 (germline): SGHTA, FQGTGA. Written as DNA, the CDR3 is TGTGCCAGCAGCTTAACCGGCGGCAATGAGCAGTTCTTC. Translating gives CASSLTGGNEQFF.

The chain recombines TRBV4-3 with TRBJ2-3; 7 nucleotides agree with TRBD2. The CDR3 sequence is 16 residues long. After removal of 1 base from V and 4 bases from J, the junction contained 8 bases not matched to a gene. Germline V gives CDR1 LGHNA, CDR2 YSLEER. The CDR3 loop reads CASSQGLAVVSDTQYF. The DNA of the CDR3 is TGCGCCAGCAGCCAAGGGCTAGCGGTTGTTTCAGATACGCAGTATTTT.

This clone was observed once. The J gene is TRBJ2-3, the V gene TRBV4-1; D possibly corresponds to TRBD2 (5 bases). V gave up 0 bases and J gave up 5 bases, with 15 bases separating them. The CDR3 runs 16 residues. CDR1 and CDR2 from the germline V gene are MGHRA and YSYEKL. CDR3 nucleotides: TGCGCCAGCAGCCAAGATCGGGGATTTCCGAGAGATACGCAGTATTTT. Its translation is CASSQDRGFPRDTQYF.

The chain couples TRBV6-5 to TRBJ2-1; no clear D gene. This CDR3 has 14 amino acids. V was shortened by 0 bases and J by 5 bases, with 8 bases between the two germline ends. Germline loops: CDR1 MNHEY, CDR2 SVGAGI. In DNA, the CDR3 is TGTGCCAGCAGTTACTCCGTTCGAGACAATGAGCAGTTCTTC. This translates into CASSYSVRDNEQFF.

The chain combines TRBV4-1 with TRBJ1-4; D possibly corresponds to TRBD1 (6 bases). This CDR3 has 15 residues. V lost 5 bases and J lost 0, with 10 bases in between. Germline V CDR1 and CDR2: MGHRA, YSYEKL. CDR3 residues: CASSIRQATNEKLFF. The CDR3 coding sequence is TGCGCCAGCAGCATCCGACAGGCAACTAATGAAAAACTGTTTTTT.

This rearrangement joins TRBV6-1 to TRBJ1-2; D possibly corresponds to TRBD1 (5 bases). The CDR3 totals 15 residues. Trimming took 3 bases from V and 4 from J, leaving 15 bases between them. Looked up from germline, CDR1 is MNHNS and CDR2 is SASEGT. CDR3: CASSEFREGGYGYTF. CDR3 nucleotide sequence: TGTGCCAGCAGTGAGTTCAGGGAAGGCGGCTATGGCTACACCTTC.

V and J are TRBV9 and TRBJ1-3; D is uncertain. The CDR3 is 15 residues long. Germline-derived CDR1 and CDR2 are SGDLS and YYNGEE. V was pared by 0 bases and J by 2 bases, with 9 bases between. CDR3 bases: TGTGCCAGCAGCGTAGGCGAACAACCTGGAAACACCATATATTTT. Protein sequence: CASSVGEQPGNTIYF.

The V call is TRBV7-9, the J call TRBJ1-1; TRBD1 agrees at 11 bases. V shed 5 bases and J 3 bases; nucleotides not matched to a gene: 11. The germline V gene has CDR1 SEHNR and CDR2 FQNEAQ (reference sequence). The CDR3 is made up of 17 amino acids. This CDR3 is CASSPRGQGALDTEAFF. The DNA of the CDR3 is TGTGCCAGCAGCCCTCGAGGACAGGGGGCTTTGGACACTGAAGCTTTCTTT.

Regarding this clone: At one boundary the junction diverges from the germline segment, which might be a read error. J is TRBJ2-7 and V is TRBV11-2, with TRBD2 identical over 7 bases. Germline values: CDR1 SGHAT, CDR2 FQNNGV. This CDR3 has 15 amino acids. In DNA, the CDR3 is TGCGCCAGCAGCCAAGAAGCGGGGACGGTACGCGAGCAGTACTTC. Protein sequence: CASSQEAGTVREQYF. The variable domain in full, completed from reference TRBV11-2 and TRBJ2-7, reads EAGVAQSPRYKIIEKRQSVAFWCNPISGHATLYWYQQILGQGPKLLIQFQNNGVVDDSQLPKDRFSAERLKGVDSTLKIQPAKLEDSAVYLCASSQEAGTVREQYFGPGTRLTVT.

J is TRBJ2-3 and V is TRBV27; no definite D call. Germline V lookup: CDR1 MNHEY, CDR2 SMNVEV (reference sequence). This CDR3 contains 14 residues. Trimming shortened V by 6 bases and J by 4 bases, and 14 bases separated the two germline ends. This chain's CDR3 is CASSVGRAPDTQYF. The DNA for the CDR3 is TGTGCCAGCAGCGTAGGTAGGGCCCCAGATACGCAGTATTTT.

The rearrangement joins TRBV9 to TRBJ1-3; TRBD1 matches 9 bases. With V trimmed by 3 bases and J by 0 bases, 7 bases remained unmatched. This CDR3 comprises 17 residues. The germline gives CDR1 SGDLS, CDR2 YYNGEE. The CDR3 sequence is CASSAEQGALSGNTIYF. The DNA for the CDR3 is TGTGCCAGCAGCGCGGAACAGGGGGCCCTCTCTGGAAACACCATATATTTT.

The chain carries TRBV28 and TRBJ1-1; D call uncertain. This CDR3 has 13 residues. The ends were cut back, 2 bases at V and 4 bases at J, with 8 bases in the middle. Germline V gene data show CDR1 as MDHEN and CDR2 as SYDVKM. CDR3: CASSLKGSTEAFF. CDR3 in DNA: TGTGCCAGCAGTTTAAAAGGTTCCACTGAAGCTTTCTTT.

V usage is TRBV13 and J usage is TRBJ1-2; 7 nucleotides match TRBD1. Germline V gene lookup returns CDR1 PRHDT and CDR2 FYEKMQ (reference sequence). CDR3 size: 14 residues. V gave up 4 bases and J gave up 14 bases; unmatched junction bases: 16. CDR3 nucleotide sequence: TGTGCCAGCAGCTCCTCCCCCGGGACAGCCGTCAAGACCTTC. Its protein is CASSSSPGTAVKTF.

In nucleotides, the CDR3 is TGTGCCAGCAGCTTCATTGTGGGTTTGTGGCGCGGTACCGGGGAGCTGTTTTTT. Translating gives CASSFIVGLWRGTGELFF. The J gene is TRBJ2-2, the V gene TRBV5-8, with unresolved D. The germline gives CDR1 SGHTS, CDR2 YDEGEE. The CDR3 length is 18 residues. Trimming stripped 2 bases from V and 5 bases from J, with 22 bases between.

The chain links TRBV11-2 to TRBJ2-5; 7 bases line up with TRBD1. Germline CDR1 is SGHAT and CDR2 is FQNNGV. Trimming took 1 base from V and 5 from J; bases not matched to a gene: 4. CDR3 length equals 14 residues. CDR3 DNA: TGTGCCAGCAGCTTAGTAGGGACAGCGGAGACCCAGTACTTC. It codes for CASSLVGTAETQYF.

The V and J genes are TRBV5-1 and TRBJ2-5, with D hard to call. This CDR3 is built from 15 residues. Germline V gives CDR1 SGHRS, CDR2 YFSETQ. The germline V and J ends were trimmed by 0 bases and 2 bases, with 11 bases remaining between them. CDR3 protein: CASSLGWTQQETQYF. The CDR3 DNA sequence: TGCGCCAGCAGCTTGGGGTGGACCCAACAAGAGACCCAGTACTTC.

This sequence joins TRBV4-1 and TRBJ2-1, with D unclear. V gave up 1 base and J gave up 8 bases, with 6 bases separating them. CDR3 size: 12 residues. Germline CDR1 reads MGHRA; CDR2 reads YSYEKL. CDR3 DNA sequence: TGCGCCAGCAGCCAAGGTGGGCATGAGCAGTTCTTC. It yields the protein CASSQGGHEQFF.

The J gene is TRBJ2-1, the V gene TRBV7-9, with D possibly TRBD2 on 6 matching bases. The CDR3 has 14 residues. Trimming took 1 base from V and 5 from J, leaving 9 bases between them. Germline V CDR1 and CDR2: SEHNR, FQNEAQ (reference sequence). As DNA, the CDR3 is TGTGCCAGCAGCTTAGTTTGGACTAACAATGAGCAGTTCTTC. The encoded protein is CASSLVWTNNEQFF. The whole variable domain, filled in from reference TRBV7-9 and TRBJ2-1, reads DTGVSQNPRHKITKRGQNVTFRCDPISEHNRLYWYRQTLGQGPEFLTYFQNEAQLEKSRLLSDRFSAERPKGSFSTLEIQRTEQGDSAMYLCASSLVWTNNEQFFGPGTRLTVL.

The chain couples TRBV5-8 to TRBJ1-1; D perhaps matches TRBD1 (5 bases). V lost 4 bases to trimming and J lost 0 bases, with 19 bases between them. This CDR3 is 17 amino acids long. The germline CDR1 and CDR2 sequences are SGHTS and YDEGEE. CDR3: CASSGAATADMNTEAFF. CDR3 coding DNA: TGTGCCAGCAGCGGTGCGGCGACAGCAGACATGAACACTGAAGCTTTCTTT.

On this clone itself: Additional DNA sequences in this sample encode the identical CDR3. This rearrangement joins TRBV19 to TRBJ2-2; D uncertain. From germline, CDR1 is LNHDA and CDR2 SQIVND (reference sequence). This CDR3 has 13 residues. With 1 base removed from V and 4 bases from J, the gap between germline ends came to 4 bases. The CDR3: CASSIASTGELFF. Written as DNA, the CDR3 is TGTGCCAGTAGTATAGCGAGCACCGGGGAGCTGTTTTTT.

The CDR3 loop reads CASSLTSGNIYGETQYF. Written as DNA, the CDR3 is TGCGCCAGCAGCTTAACTAGCGGGAACATTTACGGTGAGACCCAGTACTTC. V is TRBV5-1 and J is TRBJ2-5, with 10 bases that match TRBD2. Germline V gene sequence: CDR1 SGHRS, CDR2 YFSETQ. There are 17 residues in the CDR3. V shed 2 bases, J shed 5 bases, and the junction held 12 bases outside the gene matches.

On this clone itself: This same CDR3 is encoded by further DNA sequences in the sample. CDR3 amino acids: CASSQAGQANTEAFF. CDR3 bases: TGCGCCAGCAGCCAGGCCGGTCAGGCGAACACTGAAGCTTTCTTT. V usage is TRBV4-1 and J usage is TRBJ1-1; D remains unclear. Between the trimmed V and J ends, which lost 3 bases and 1 base, there was a span of 12 bases. The germline V gene has CDR1 MGHRA and CDR2 YSYEKL. The CDR3 is 15 amino acids.

V usage is TRBV13 and J usage is TRBJ2-1, with TRBD2 matching over 11 bases. The V gene end was trimmed by 0 bases and the J gene end by 6 bases; junction bases not matched to a gene: 7. Per the germline V gene, CDR1 is PRHDT and CDR2 is FYEKMQ (reference sequence). The CDR3 length is 17 residues. CDR3 amino acids: CASSLGSGLAGGNEQFF. CDR3 in DNA: TGTGCCAGCAGCTTAGGCAGCGGGCTAGCGGGGGGCAATGAGCAGTTCTTC.

The V gene is TRBV7-2, the J gene TRBJ2-5; D could derive from TRBD1 or TRBD2 (7 bases each). Looked up from germline, CDR1 is SGHTA and CDR2 is FQGNSA. CDR3 length: 14 amino acids. Deletions cut 4 bases from V and 4 bases from J, with 13 bases between. The CDR3 sequence: CASSSTGEGETQYF. CDR3 coding DNA: TGTGCCAGCAGCTCTACAGGGGAGGGAGAGACCCAGTACTTC.

The chain employs TRBV27 and TRBJ1-5, with D hard to call. The germline V gene encodes CDR1 MNHEY and CDR2 SMNVEV (reference sequence). The CDR3 has 13 residues. V lost 8 bases and J lost 4, with 12 bases in between. The CDR3 loop is CASPVTGNQPQHF. In DNA, the CDR3 is TGTGCCAGCCCCGTGACGGGGAATCAGCCCCAGCATTTT.

V is TRBV5-1 and J is TRBJ2-3, with 9 bases that match TRBD2. The J segment lost 1 base and the V segment lost 4 bases, leaving 7 bases of the junction unmatched. Germline assignment: CDR1 SGHRS and CDR2 YFSETQ. The CDR3 runs to 16 residues. The CDR3 here is CASSPIAGEGTDTQYF. CDR3 sequence (DNA): TGCGCCAGCAGCCCGATAGCGGGAGAAGGCACAGATACGCAGTATTTT.

The chain combines TRBV29-1 with TRBJ2-3, with 14 bases that match TRBD2. The J segment lost 2 bases and the V segment lost 3 bases, leaving 4 bases of the junction unmatched. CDR3 length: 16 residues. Germline V gene data show CDR1 as SQVTM and CDR2 as ANQGSEA. CDR3 coding DNA: TGCAGCGTTGATGGACTAGCGGGAGGTATCACAGATACGCAGTATTTT. This gives the protein CSVDGLAGGITDTQYF.